This record looks at one TCR beta chain sequence and its context. This entry is derived from a study of blood T cell repertoires in COVID-19. Some clones are missing from TCRdb's copy, which holds only in-frame ones; the method was immunoSEQ multiplex PCR. Of 250,000 to 300,000 clones detected, about 86% appear once; the ten largest clones hold around 13%. Trimming removed 4 bases from V and 4 bases from J; junction bases left unmatched: 9. CDR1 SGHRS and CDR2 YFSETQ come from the germline V gene. The CDR3 contains 17 residues. Specimen: peripheral blood. This receptor was obtained from a woman in her 70s with COVID-19, enrolled during active disease. The chain employs TRBV5-1 and TRBJ2-2; 11 bases fit TRBD2. The CDR3, as DNA: TGCGCCAGCAGCCAAGAAACTAGCGGGGGTTCCACCGGGGAGCTGTTTTTT. It encodes CASSQETSGGSTGELFF. The full variable domain, completed using reference TRBV5-1 and TRBJ2-2, is KAGVTQTPRYLIKTRGQQVTLSCSPISGHRSVSWYQQTPGQGLQFLFEYFSETQRNKGNFPGRFSGRQFSNSRSEMNVSTLELGDSALYLCASSQETSGGSTGELFFGEGSRLTVL.